The TCR beta chain described here comes from a study of early T cells in non-severe SARS-CoV-2 infection. Unique molecular identifiers tagged individual cDNA molecules. TCRdb re-derived calls from the 5' RACE reads in MiXCR, one entry per CDR3 protein. The data contain about 26,000 distinct CDR3 sequences, around 4.4% of them seen just once; the ten biggest clones take up about 4.2%. This clonotype was counted at least ten times. This CDR3 is built from 15 residues. V trimming: 3 bases; J trimming: 5 bases; junction bases outside the gene matches: 5. The clonotype originates from an adult who was a healthcare worker with PCR-confirmed SARS-CoV-2 infection or an uninfected control (not recorded which). The V gene is TRBV12-3 or TRBV12-4, the J gene TRBJ1-2; 11 positions match TRBD1. The specimen sequenced was whole blood. CDR3 coding DNA: TGTGCCAGCAGTTTCGGGACAGGGGGACAATATGGCTACACCTTC. It yields the protein CASSFGTGGQYGYTF.